The 26 T cell receptor beta chains below come from one sample, sequenced in a study of beta chain features in type 1 diabetes. Expressed TCRB transcripts were sequenced, since all the RNA that had been isolated was reverse transcribed. Clones were read by immunoSEQ multiplex PCR, and TCRdb kept only the in-frame ones, dropping some. Of about 360,000 clones listed, around an eighth are singletons. Sequencing used naive CD4+ T cells from blood. The source is a man younger than 30 in good health.

This clone was counted between two and nine times. J is TRBJ2-2 and V is TRBV14, with a tentative D call TRBD1 (6 bases). The V and J ends lost 4 bases and 4 bases respectively, with 10 bases between them. The CDR3 consists of 14 residues. The germline gives CDR1 SGHDN, CDR2 FVKESK. CDR3 DNA sequence: TGTGCCAGCAGCCGTGTAGGGGGCACCGGGGAGCTGTTTTTT. Translating it yields CASSRVGGTGELFF.

CDR3 in amino acids: CASSIRVLGGYTF. The DNA of the CDR3 is TGTGCCAGCAGCATCAGGGTATTAGGTGGCTACACCTTC. V gene TRBV7-9 combines with J gene TRBJ1-2; a possible D gene is TRBD1 (5 bases). The CDR3 has 13 amino acids. The germline V gene has CDR1 SEHNR and CDR2 FQNEAQ (reference sequence). The V gene lost 5 bases and the J gene lost 7 bases, with 14 bases spanning the gap. The variable domain in full, completed from reference TRBV7-9 and TRBJ1-2, reads DTGVSQNPRHKITKRGQNVTFRCDPISEHNRLYWYRQTLGQGPEFLTYFQNEAQLEKSRLLSDRFSAERPKGSFSTLEIQRTEQGDSAMYLCASSIRVLGGYTFGSGTRLTVV.

There are a few counts of this clone. The rearrangement links TRBV2 to TRBJ2-7, with TRBD1 matching 9 bases. The CDR3 length is 15 residues. J lost 2 bases, V lost 6 bases, and 8 bases had no gene match. CDR1 is SNHLY, CDR2 FYNNEI, per germline. The CDR3: CASRPRTGDAYEQYF. Here the CDR3 DNA reads TGTGCCAGCAGGCCAAGGACAGGGGACGCCTACGAGCAGTACTTC.

This clone was detected only a few times. J is TRBJ2-3 and V is TRBV11-2, with D possibly matching TRBD1 (5 bases). This CDR3 is 15 amino acids long. Germline V lookup: CDR1 SGHAT, CDR2 FQNNGV. V lost 2 bases to trimming and J lost 5 bases, with 14 bases between them. CDR3 protein: CASSLNPSGKDTQYF. CDR3 nucleotide sequence: TGTGCCAGCAGCTTAAATCCCTCAGGGAAAGATACGCAGTATTTT. The full variable domain, in which reference TRBV11-2 and TRBJ2-3 provide the parts outside the CDR3, is EAGVAQSPRYKIIEKRQSVAFWCNPISGHATLYWYQQILGQGPKLLIQFQNNGVVDDSQLPKDRFSAERLKGVDSTLKIQPAKLEDSAVYLCASSLNPSGKDTQYFGPGTRLTVL.

The sample holds a few counts of this clone. Other DNA sequences within the sample encode an identical CDR3. The chain links TRBV18 to TRBJ2-1; TRBD1 agrees at 12 bases. Germline CDR1 is KGHSH and CDR2 is LQKENI. CDR3 length equals 14 residues. V shed 3 bases, J shed 8 bases, and the junction held 2 bases outside the gene matches. The CDR3 region has the DNA TGTGCCAGCTCACCTGGGACAGGGGGCGATGAGCAGTTCTTC. Translation gives CASSPGTGGDEQFF.

The V and J genes are TRBV27 and TRBJ2-3; tentatively, D is TRBD1 (6 bases). The CDR3 totals 13 residues. V was cut by 5 bases and J by 5 bases, with 11 bases left in between. The germline V gene has CDR1 MNHEY and CDR2 SMNVEV (reference sequence). The CDR3 DNA reads as TGTGCCAGCAGTCCGCAGGGACAAGATACGCAGTATTTT. It encodes CASSPQGQDTQYF.

This clone was counted between two and nine times. The V and J genes are TRBV28 and TRBJ2-2; 8 bases match TRBD2. This CDR3 region has 15 residues. Germline V CDR1 and CDR2: MDHEN, SYDVKM. Germline trimming cut 6 bases from V and 4 bases from J; bases unmatched to any gene: 7. The CDR3 region is CASSLGGLVTGELFF. The CDR3 region has the DNA TGTGCCAGCAGCCTGGGGGGACTAGTCACCGGGGAGCTGTTTTTT.

This sequence joins TRBV18 and TRBJ1-1; TRBD1 might be the D (5 bases). From germline, CDR1 is KGHSH and CDR2 LQKENI. This CDR3 has 14 amino acids. V was cut by 6 bases and J by 1 base, with 12 bases left in between. The CDR3 sequence is CASSPGGTNTEAFF. In nucleotides, the CDR3 is TGTGCCAGCTCGCCGGGGGGGACGAACACTGAAGCTTTCTTT. Drawing the rest from reference TRBV18 and TRBJ1-1, the complete variable domain is NAGVMQNPRHLVRRRGQEARLRCSPMKGHSHVYWYRQLPEEGLKFMVYLQKENIIDESGMPKERFSAEFPKEGPSILRIQQVVRGDSAAYFCASSPGGTNTEAFFGQGTRLTVV.

V is TRBV18 and J is TRBJ2-1; 14 bases align to TRBD2. Trimming removed 3 bases from V and 6 bases from J; junction bases left unmatched: 1. CDR1 is KGHSH, CDR2 LQKENI, per germline. The CDR3 runs to 15 residues. The DNA of the CDR3 is TGTGCCAGCTCACCGGGACTAGCGGGAGTCAATGAGCAGTTCTTC. Translated: CASSPGLAGVNEQFF.

There are a few counts of this clone. The CDR3 loop reads CASSYGLAGAQETQYF. CDR3 in DNA: TGTGCCAGCAGCTACGGACTAGCGGGGGCTCAAGAGACCCAGTACTTC. The rearrangement uses TRBV11-2 and TRBJ2-5; 13 positions match TRBD2. With 4 bases clipped from V and 2 bases from J, the junction kept 4 bases outside the gene matches. CDR1 is SGHAT and CDR2 is FQNNGV in the germline V gene. The CDR3 is 16 residues long.

This clone occurred once. J is TRBJ1-1 and V is TRBV27; D is unclear. The CDR3 length is 15 residues. V was cut by 4 bases and J by 0 bases, with 12 bases left in between. Germline-derived CDR1 and CDR2 are MNHEY and SMNVEV (reference sequence). Here the CDR3 reads CASSSYPIMNTEAFF. The CDR3 coding sequence is TGTGCCAGCAGTTCCTACCCCATCATGAACACTGAAGCTTTCTTT.

In DNA, the CDR3 is TGTGCCAGCAGTGAGCGGGGGGGCGGCGAGCAGTACTTC. Its translation: CASSERGGGEQYF. The chain carries TRBV7-3 and TRBJ2-7, with 10 nucleotides matching TRBD2. Losses at the gene ends were 6 bases for V and 6 bases for J; bases not matched to a gene: 5. Germline lookup yields CDR1 SGHTA and CDR2 FQGTGA. CDR3 size: 13 residues.

V is TRBV5-1 and J is TRBJ2-7; possibly TRBD1 for D (5 bases). Trimming took off 0 bases at V and 5 bases at J, with 15 bases between the two ends. The length of the CDR3 is 15 residues. From germline, CDR1 is SGHRS and CDR2 YFSETQ. CDR3 bases: TGCGCCAGCAGCTTGGTGGCAGGGAAGGGGCACGAGCAGTACTTC. Amino acid sequence: CASSLVAGKGHEQYF.

The CDR3 is CAISESSGRPYEQYF. The DNA of the CDR3 is TGTGCCATCAGTGAGTCTAGCGGGCGACCCTACGAGCAGTACTTC. This chain uses TRBV10-3 with TRBJ2-7, with 7 bases lining up with TRBD2. The V segment lost 0 bases and the J segment 2 bases; nucleotides outside the gene matches: 4. The CDR3 is 15 amino acids. Germline V gives CDR1 ENHRY, CDR2 SYGVKD.

In this sample, this clone turned up a few times. This chain uses TRBV29-1 with TRBJ1-2, with a weak D call TRBD1 (6 bases). The V gene lost 2 bases and the J gene lost 9 bases, with 10 bases spanning the gap. The CDR3 length is 11 residues. CDR1 is SQVTM, CDR2 ANQGSEA, per germline. CDR3 in amino acids: CSVESRGRYTF. CDR3 nucleotides: TGCAGCGTTGAATCCAGGGGTCGCTACACCTTC.

This clone was counted only a few times. The chain is built from TRBV2 and TRBJ2-3, with TRBD2 identical over 7 bases. CDR3 size: 16 residues. The germline V gene has CDR1 SNHLY and CDR2 FYNNEI. With V trimmed by 3 bases and J by 5 bases, 11 bases remained unmatched. The CDR3 sequence is CASSERTRVFGDTQYF. The DNA for the CDR3 is TGTGCCAGCAGTGAGAGGACTAGGGTTTTTGGAGATACGCAGTATTTT.

This clone was counted many times. The chain recombines TRBV30 with TRBJ2-7, with TRBD1 matching 7 bases. The J segment lost 3 bases and the V segment lost 2 bases, leaving 4 bases of the junction unmatched. In germline, CDR1 is GTSNPN, CDR2 SVGIG (reference sequence). There are 13 residues in the CDR3. The CDR3, as DNA: TGTGCCTGGAGTCGGACAGGAGTCTACGAGCAGTACTTC. Amino acid sequence: CAWSRTGVYEQYF.

This clone was detected a few times. V is TRBV5-1 and J is TRBJ2-1; 7 nucleotides match TRBD1. CDR1 is SGHRS, CDR2 YFSETQ, per germline. This CDR3 spans 14 amino acids. The J segment lost 7 bases and the V segment lost 0 bases, leaving 4 bases of the junction unmatched. The CDR3 nucleotides read TGCGCCAGCAGCTTGGGACAGGGTAGAAATGAGCAGTTCTTC. Translating gives CASSLGQGRNEQFF.

In this sample, this clone turned up a few times. The J gene is TRBJ1-6, the V gene TRBV6-5; 8 bases agree with TRBD1. CDR1 and CDR2 (germline): MNHEY, SVGAGI. The CDR3 extends over 14 amino acids. With 6 bases clipped from V and 7 bases from J, the junction kept 5 bases outside the gene matches. The CDR3 reads CASRAGGENSPLHF. CDR3 coding DNA: TGTGCCAGCAGAGCAGGGGGCGAGAATTCACCCCTCCACTTT.

The chain combines TRBV29-1 with TRBJ2-1, with D possibly being TRBD1 (5 bases). Germline CDR1 is SQVTM and CDR2 is ANQGSEA. Trimming stripped 1 base from V and 0 bases from J, with 10 bases between. The CDR3 is made up of 15 amino acids. This CDR3 reads CSVEVGASSYNEQFF. Written as DNA, the CDR3 is TGCAGCGTTGAAGTAGGGGCGAGCTCCTACAATGAGCAGTTCTTC.

This clone was counted only a few times. The J gene is TRBJ1-5, the V gene TRBV28; TRBD1 aligns across 7 bases. With V trimmed by 6 bases and J by 2 bases, 10 bases remained unmatched. Germline V gives CDR1 MDHEN, CDR2 SYDVKM. This CDR3 comprises 16 residues. CDR3 protein: CASRNPTGSGNQPQHF. The CDR3 DNA is TGTGCCAGCAGAAACCCGACAGGGTCTGGCAATCAGCCCCAGCATTTT.

This clone turned up a few times. The genes are TRBV28 and TRBJ2-2, with TRBD2 matching 7 bases. The V gene end was trimmed by 7 bases and the J gene end by 0 bases; junction bases not matched to a gene: 5. CDR1 and CDR2 from the germline V gene are MDHEN and SYDVKM. The CDR3 has 15 amino acids. The CDR3 DNA is TGTGCCAGCACAGGTCGGGGGGCGAACACCGGGGAGCTGTTTTTT. Translation: CASTGRGANTGELFF.

This clone has a handful of counts. V usage is TRBV28 and J usage is TRBJ2-1; 10 nucleotides align to TRBD2. The CDR3 sequence is 16 residues long. Germline trimming cut 4 bases from V and 1 base from J; bases unmatched to any gene: 4. Germline V gene sequence: CDR1 MDHEN, CDR2 SYDVKM. The DNA for the CDR3 is TGTGCCAGCAGTTCCATAGCGGGGGGTTCCTACAATGAGCAGTTCTTC. Its translation: CASSSIAGGSYNEQFF.

This clone appeared a few times. The chain recombines TRBV29-1 with TRBJ1-5; TRBD1 matches 8 bases. Trimming removed 6 bases from V and 11 bases from J; junction bases left unmatched: 12. The CDR3 sequence is 13 residues long. Germline CDR1 is SQVTM and CDR2 is ANQGSEA. CDR3 coding DNA: TGCAGCGTCCAGGACAGGGAGCTGGAGACCCAGCATTTT. This gives the protein CSVQDRELETQHF.

V gene TRBV5-4 combines with J gene TRBJ2-3; 9 bases line up with TRBD2. The J segment lost 4 bases and the V segment lost 4 bases, leaving 10 bases of the junction unmatched. CDR1 is SGHNT and CDR2 is YYREEE in the germline V gene (reference sequence). This CDR3 region has 16 residues. The CDR3 nucleotides read TGTGCCAGCAGCCCTGACACGGGACTAGCCCCAGATACGCAGTATTTT. It codes for CASSPDTGLAPDTQYF.

This clone occurred a few times. This sequence joins TRBV6-5 and TRBJ2-7; TRBD2 might be the D (5 bases). This CDR3 spans 11 amino acids. Trimming took off 5 bases at V and 6 bases at J, with 8 bases between the two ends. Germline-derived CDR1 and CDR2 are MNHEY and SVGAGI. The CDR3 DNA is TGTGCCAGCAGTGAACTAGGCGAGCAGTACTTC. It yields the protein CASSELGEQYF.